The present T cell receptor (beta chain) was sequenced within a study of metastatic and nonmetastatic thyroid tumors. Thyroid surgery had not been preceded by any treatment in any patient. TCRdb called clones again from the PCR reads with MiXCR. The sample lists a few thousand clones, 25% to 30% occurring once. This clone was observed a few times. This TCR was recovered from a female donor with papillary thyroid cancer or a benign thyroid nodule (not recorded which). Some clones in this sample may be carry-over from other donors' samples. Input material: adjacent normal tissue.

For the CDR3, the DNA is TGCAGTGCTAGAGATCGCGGGAGACAGGGATACGAGCAGTACTTC. Its protein is CSARDRGRQGYEQYF. The chain employs TRBV20-1 and TRBJ2-7; D is tentatively TRBD1 or TRBD2 (7 bases each). CDR1 DFQATT and CDR2 SNEGSKA come from the germline V gene (reference sequence). Between the trimmed V and J ends, which lost 0 bases and 4 bases, there was a span of 16 bases. The CDR3 is made up of 15 amino acids.